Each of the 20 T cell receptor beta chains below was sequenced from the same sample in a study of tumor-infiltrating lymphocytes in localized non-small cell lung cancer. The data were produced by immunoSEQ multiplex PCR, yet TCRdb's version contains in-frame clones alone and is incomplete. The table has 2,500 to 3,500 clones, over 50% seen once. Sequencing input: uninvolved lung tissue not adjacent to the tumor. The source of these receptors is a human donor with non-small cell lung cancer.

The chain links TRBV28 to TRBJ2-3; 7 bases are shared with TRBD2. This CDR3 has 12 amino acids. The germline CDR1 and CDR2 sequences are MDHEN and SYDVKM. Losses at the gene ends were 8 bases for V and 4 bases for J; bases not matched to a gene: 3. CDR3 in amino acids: CASCGSADTQYF. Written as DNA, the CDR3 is TGTGCCAGCTGCGGGAGTGCAGATACGCAGTATTTT. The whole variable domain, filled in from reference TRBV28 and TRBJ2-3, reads DVKVTQSSRYLVKRTGEKVFLECVQDMDHENMFWYRQDPGLGLRLIYFSYDVKMKEKGDIPEGYSVSREKKERFSLILESASTNQTSMYLCASCGSADTQYFGPGTRLTVL.

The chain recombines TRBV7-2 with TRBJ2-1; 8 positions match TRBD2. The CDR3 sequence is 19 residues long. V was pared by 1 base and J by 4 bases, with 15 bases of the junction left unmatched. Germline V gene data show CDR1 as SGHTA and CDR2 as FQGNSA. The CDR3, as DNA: TGTGCCAGCAGCTTAGAAAGTCGTCTAGCGGGCGGTAATTACAATGAGCAGTTCTTC. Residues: CASSLESRLAGGNYNEQFF.

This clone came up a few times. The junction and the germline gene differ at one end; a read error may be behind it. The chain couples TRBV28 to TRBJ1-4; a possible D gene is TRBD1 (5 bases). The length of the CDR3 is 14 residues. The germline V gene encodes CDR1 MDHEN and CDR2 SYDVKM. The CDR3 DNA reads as TGTGCCTGCAGACCCGGGACCCGCGGTGAAAAACTGTTTTTT. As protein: CACRPGTRGEKLFF.

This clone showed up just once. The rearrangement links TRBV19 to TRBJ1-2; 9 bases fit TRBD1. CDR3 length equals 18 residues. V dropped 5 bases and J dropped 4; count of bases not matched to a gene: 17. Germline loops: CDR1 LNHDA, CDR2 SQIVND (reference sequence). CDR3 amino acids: CASSRYSLRQGETYGYTF. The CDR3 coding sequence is TGTGCCAGTAGTCGCTACTCCCTTCGACAGGGGGAAACCTATGGCTACACCTTC.

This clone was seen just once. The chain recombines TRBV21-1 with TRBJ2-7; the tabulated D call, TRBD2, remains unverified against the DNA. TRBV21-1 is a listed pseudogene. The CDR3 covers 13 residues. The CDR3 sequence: CASSKDTTGEQYF. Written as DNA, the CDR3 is TGTGCCAGCAGCAAAGACACGACGGGGGAGCAGTACTTC.

In DNA form, the CDR3 reads TGCGCCAGCAGCTTGGACGGCGGGGCCAGCACCGGGGAGCTGTTTTTT. This codes for CASSLDGGASTGELFF. The genes are TRBV5-1 and TRBJ2-2, with D possibly TRBD2 on 6 matching bases. This CDR3 contains 16 residues. V was cut by 0 bases and J by 4 bases, with 13 bases left in between. Germline V CDR1 and CDR2: SGHRS, YFSETQ.

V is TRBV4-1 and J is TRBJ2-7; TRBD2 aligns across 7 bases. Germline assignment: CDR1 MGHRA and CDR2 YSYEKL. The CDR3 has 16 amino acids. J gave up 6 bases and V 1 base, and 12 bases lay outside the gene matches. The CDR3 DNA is TGCGCCAGCAGCCAAGCCGCCGGGGGGTTGATCGGCGAGCAGTACTTC. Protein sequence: CASSQAAGGLIGEQYF.

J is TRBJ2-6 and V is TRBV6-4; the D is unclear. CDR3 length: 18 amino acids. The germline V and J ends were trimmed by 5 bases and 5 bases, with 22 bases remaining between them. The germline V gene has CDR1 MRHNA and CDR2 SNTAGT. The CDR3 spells CASSPGNTRQSRANVLTF. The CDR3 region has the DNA TGTGCCAGCAGTCCTGGGAACACACGACAAAGTCGGGCCAACGTCCTGACTTTC.

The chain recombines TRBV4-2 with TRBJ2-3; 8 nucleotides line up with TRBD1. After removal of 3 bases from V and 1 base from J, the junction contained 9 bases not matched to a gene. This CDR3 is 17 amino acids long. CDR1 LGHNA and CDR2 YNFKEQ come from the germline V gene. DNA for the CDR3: TGTGCCAGCAGCCATAACACGGGACAGGCCCGCACAGATACGCAGTATTTT. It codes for CASSHNTGQARTDTQYF.

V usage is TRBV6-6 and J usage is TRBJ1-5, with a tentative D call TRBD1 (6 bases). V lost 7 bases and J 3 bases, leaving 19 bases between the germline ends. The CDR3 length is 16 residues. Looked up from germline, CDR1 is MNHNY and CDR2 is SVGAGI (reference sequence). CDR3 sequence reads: CASNYGRGQTNQPQHF. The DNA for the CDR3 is TGTGCCAGCAACTACGGCCGGGGACAAACCAATCAGCCCCAGCATTTT.

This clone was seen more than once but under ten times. CDR3 sequence: CASSLVGVEYETQYF. CDR3 bases: TGTGCCAGCAGCTTGGTTGGGGTTGAGTATGAGACCCAGTACTTC. The J gene is TRBJ2-5, the V gene TRBV5-6; no reliable D call. In germline, CDR1 is SGHDT, CDR2 YYEEEE. V lost 0 bases and J 5 bases, leaving 14 bases between the germline ends. This CDR3 region has 15 residues. The full variable domain, with the rest looked up from reference TRBV5-6 and TRBJ2-5, is DAGVTQSPTHLIKTRGQQVTLRCSPKSGHDTVSWYQQALGQGPQFIFQYYEEEERQRGNFPDRFSGHQFPNYSSELNVNALLLGDSALYLCASSLVGVEYETQYFGPGTRLLVL.

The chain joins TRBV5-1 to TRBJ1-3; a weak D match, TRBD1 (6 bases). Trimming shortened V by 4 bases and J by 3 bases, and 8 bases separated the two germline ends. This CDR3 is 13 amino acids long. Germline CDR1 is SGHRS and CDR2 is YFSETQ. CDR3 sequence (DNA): TGCGCCAGCAGCCTGACAGGTGGAAACACCATATATTTT. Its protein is CASSLTGGNTIYF.

The CDR3 spells CASQTTGTRSYNEQFF. The CDR3 DNA is TGTGCCAGCCAGACAACAGGGACTCGCTCCTACAATGAGCAGTTCTTC. The V gene is TRBV5-4, the J gene TRBJ2-1; the D gene could be TRBD1 or TRBD2 (6 bases each). V lost 7 bases and J 0 bases, leaving 17 bases between the germline ends. Germline values: CDR1 SGHNT, CDR2 YYREEE (reference sequence). The CDR3 runs 16 residues.

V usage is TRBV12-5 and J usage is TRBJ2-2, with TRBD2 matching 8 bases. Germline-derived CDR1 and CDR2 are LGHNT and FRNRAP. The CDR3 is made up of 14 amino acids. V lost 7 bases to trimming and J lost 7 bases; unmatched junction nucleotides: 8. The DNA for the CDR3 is TGTGCTAGTGCCCCGGGACTAGATAGCGGGGAGCTGTTTTTT. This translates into CASAPGLDSGELFF.

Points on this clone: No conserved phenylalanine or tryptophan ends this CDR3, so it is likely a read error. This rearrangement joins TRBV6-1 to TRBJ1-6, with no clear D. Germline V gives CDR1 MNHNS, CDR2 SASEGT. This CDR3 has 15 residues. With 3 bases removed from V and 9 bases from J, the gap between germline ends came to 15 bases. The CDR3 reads CASSDFGGGSSPLHL. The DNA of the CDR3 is TGTGCCAGCAGTGACTTCGGAGGAGGAAGTTCACCCCTCCACCTT.

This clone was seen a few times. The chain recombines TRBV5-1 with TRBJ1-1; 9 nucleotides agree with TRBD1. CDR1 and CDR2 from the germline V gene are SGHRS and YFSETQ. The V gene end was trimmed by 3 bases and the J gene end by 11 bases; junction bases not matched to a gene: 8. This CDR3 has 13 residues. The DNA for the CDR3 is TGCGCCAGCAGCTCCGGGACAGGGAAACATGCTTTCTTT. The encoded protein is CASSSGTGKHAFF.

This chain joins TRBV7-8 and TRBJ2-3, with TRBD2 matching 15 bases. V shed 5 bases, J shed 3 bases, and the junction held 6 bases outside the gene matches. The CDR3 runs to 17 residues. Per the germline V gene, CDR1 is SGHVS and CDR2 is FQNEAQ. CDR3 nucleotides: TGTGCCAGCAGCCCCCGGACTAGCGGGAGGGGTACAGATACGCAGTATTTT. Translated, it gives CASSPRTSGRGTDTQYF.

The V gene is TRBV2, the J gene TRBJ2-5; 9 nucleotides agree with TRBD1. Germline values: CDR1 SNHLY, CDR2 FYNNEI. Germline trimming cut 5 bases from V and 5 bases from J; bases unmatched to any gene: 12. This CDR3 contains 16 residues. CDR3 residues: CASSLNPGQGWETQYF. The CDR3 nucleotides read TGTGCCAGCAGTCTTAATCCGGGACAGGGATGGGAGACCCAGTACTTC.

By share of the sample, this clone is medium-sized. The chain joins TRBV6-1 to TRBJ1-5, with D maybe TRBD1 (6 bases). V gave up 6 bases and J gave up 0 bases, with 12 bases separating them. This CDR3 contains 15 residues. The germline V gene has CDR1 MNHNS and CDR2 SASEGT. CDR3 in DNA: TGTGCCAGCAGCCCCTCAGGGGATAGCAATCAGCCCCAGCATTTT. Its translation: CASSPSGDSNQPQHF.

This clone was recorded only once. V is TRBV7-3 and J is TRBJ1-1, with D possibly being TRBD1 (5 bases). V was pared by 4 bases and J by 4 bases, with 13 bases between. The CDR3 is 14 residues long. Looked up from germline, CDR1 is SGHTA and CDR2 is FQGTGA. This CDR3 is CASSSSGAPTEAFF. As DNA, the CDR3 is TGTGCCAGCAGCTCCTCCGGGGCCCCCACTGAAGCTTTCTTT.